This TCR beta chain was captured in a study of CD8 T cells in ankylosing spondylitis. The germline V and J ends were trimmed by 6 bases and 3 bases, with 14 bases remaining between them. This CDR3 comprises 13 residues. CDR1 is DFQATT, CDR2 SNEGSKA, per germline (reference sequence). From the 5' RACE reads, TCRdb called clonotypes with MiXCR, one entry per CDR3 protein. The sample comprises around 100,000 distinct CDR3 sequences, 24% of which are singletons, and more than 9% rests with the top ten. Findings and caveats of the study: In synovial fluid and blood from reactive arthritis, some motif variants were previously reported.

In its sample, this clonotype was seen many times. Its antigen is as yet unknown. The source of this sequence is a male donor with ankylosing spondylitis. The sample taken for sequencing was synovial fluid, either unsorted or a sorted T cell fraction (not recorded which). The chain is built from TRBV20-1 and TRBJ1-1; no definite D call. The CDR3 loop reads CSASIGRDTEAFF. The DNA for the CDR3 is TGCAGTGCCTCAATCGGGAGGGACACTGAAGCTTTCTTT.